This entry concerns a single T cell receptor beta chain. The antigen remains unidentified. The entry originates in a study of OX40 agonist ivuxolimab in advanced cancers. Study-wide context: Age averaged around 54 years (range roughly 23 to 80), and roughly 82% were male. Study outcomes and limitations: There was clonal expansion of CD4+ and CD8+ blood T cells by week 6 at 0.1 to 3.0 mg/kg. Average numbers of expanded clones were greater in CD8+ T cells than in CD4+.

The CDR3 is 13 residues long. From germline, CDR1 is GTSNPN and CDR2 SVGIG (reference sequence). V lost 3 bases, J lost 1 base, and 10 bases lay in between. The protocol was immunoSEQ multiplex PCR, while the TCRdb copy is restricted to in-frame clones and leaves out a portion. The sample records approximately 77,000 clones, about 91% being singletons. The clonotype originates from an adult with an advanced solid tumor such as melanoma, head and neck, liver or kidney cancer. Sequencing used CD4+ or CD8+ T cells sorted from blood, obtained in a trial of the OX40 agonist ivuxolimab. The chain has TRBV30 and TRBJ2-7; D might be TRBD2 (6 bases). The CDR3 is CAWSAGRSYEQYF. The CDR3 DNA follows: TGTGCCTGGAGCGCGGGGAGGTCCTACGAGCAGTACTTC.